These T cell receptor beta chains were read from a single sample in a study of graft-versus-host responses after intestinal transplantation. These receptors are not linked to any known antigen. Profiling relied on immunoSEQ multiplex PCR, and the TCRdb table lists in-frame clones only, not all of them. This table holds around 40,000 clones, roughly 94% found once. Source: unstimulated CD4+ T cells sorted from spleen or lymph node cells, taken before transplant. These receptors came from a human donor who was the organ donor for an intestinal transplant. Each CDR3 is given with its conserved first and last residue. The D gene is left open where the match is weak. The size of a clone is reported for some rows only, either as once, few or many, or as a class for expanded clones.

j_gene	v_gene	abundance	d_gene	CDR3aa	CDR3nt
TRBJ2-7	TRBV5-4	once	TRBD2	CASSSSQLTSAPAYEQYF	TGTGCCAGCAGCTCGAGCCAACTTACTAGCGCGCCAGCCTACGAGCAGTACTTC
TRBJ2-3	TRBV5-1	.	.	CASSLGGPGDTDTQYF	TGCGCCAGCAGCTTGGGGGGGCCGGGGGACACAGATACGCAGTATTTT
TRBJ1-5	TRBV30	.	TRBD1	CAWKGQGHQPQHF	TGTGCCTGGAAAGGACAGGGCCATCAGCCCCAGCATTTT
TRBJ2-1	TRBV6-5	.	TRBD2	CASSSSGGEQFF	TGTGCCAGCAGTTCTAGCGGGGGCGAGCAGTTCTTC
TRBJ1-6	TRBV30	.	.	CAWATAILSSYNSPLHF	TGTGCCTGGGCGACCGCAATTTTGAGCTCCTATAATTCACCCCTCCACTTT
TRBJ1-1	TRBV29-1	.	TRBD1	CSVEGTGGVFTEAFF	TGCAGCGTTGAAGGGACAGGGGGGGTATTCACTGAAGCTTTCTTT
TRBJ2-3	TRBV13	.	.	CASSLAGGFGTDTQYF	TGCGCCAGCAGCTTAGCAGGGGGGTTTGGCACAGATACGCAGTATTTT
TRBJ2-5	TRBV11-3	.	TRBD2	CASSSPGLAGGTQYF	TGTGCCAGCAGCTCTCCAGGACTAGCGGGAGGGACCCAGTACTTC
TRBJ2-3	TRBV7-2	.	.	CASSLEGGGQYF	TGTGCCAGCAGCCTAGAGGGCGGTGGGCAGTATTTT
TRBJ1-6	TRBV5-1	.	TRBD1	CASSLQTTGVSSPLHF	TGCGCCAGCAGCTTGCAAACGACAGGGGTTAGTTCACCCCTCCACTTT
TRBJ2-7	TRBV6-5	.	.	CASSARSYEQYF	TGTGCCAGCAGCGCCCGAAGCTACGAGCAGTACTTC
TRBJ2-1	TRBV5-8	.	TRBD2	CASSVGTSGYINEQFF	TGTGCCAGCAGCGTCGGGACTAGCGGATATATCAATGAGCAGTTCTTC
TRBJ1-6	TRBV30	.	.	CAWSKGQGNSPLHF	TGTGCCTGGAGTAAAGGCCAGGGTAATTCACCCCTCCACTTT
TRBJ1-6	TRBV6-5	once	.	CASRNTIINSSPLHF	TGTGCCAGCAGAAACACGATAATTAATTCGTCACCCCTCCACTTT
TRBJ1-3	TRBV18	.	.	CASSPELGGNTIYF	TGTGCCAGCTCACCAGAGCTGGGGGGAAACACCATATATTTT
TRBJ1-1	TRBV18	.	.	CASSRNTEAFF	TGTGCCAGCTCACGGAACACTGAAGCTTTCTTT
TRBJ1-5	TRBV27	.	.	CASSFLGDQPQHF	TGTGCCAGCAGTTTTCTCGGGGATCAGCCCCAGCATTTT
TRBJ1-6	TRBV14	.	.	CASSQLLGIGPPLHF	TGTGCCAGCAGCCAGCTTTTGGGAATAGGACCACCCCTCCACTTT
TRBJ1-2	TRBV4-3	.	.	CASSQDWGSGYTF	TGCGCCAGCAGCCAAGATTGGGGAAGCGGCTACACCTTC
TRBJ1-2	TRBV9	.	TRBD1	CASSVGETGKGYTF	TGTGCCAGCAGCGTAGGGGAGACAGGGAAAGGCTACACCTTC
TRBJ1-6	TRBV6-5	.	.	CASSHGRARGPLHF	TGTGCCAGCAGTCACGGGAGGGCTCGAGGTCCCCTCCACTTT
TRBJ2-3	TRBV21-1	.	.	CASSSRRTGGSDTQYF	TGTGCCAGCAGCAGTAGAAGGACAGGGGGATCAGATACGCAGTATTTT
TRBJ1-1	TRBV19	.	TRBD1	CASRRRQGVNTEAFF	TGTGCCAGTAGGCGGCGACAGGGGGTGAACACTGAAGCTTTCTTT
TRBJ2-3	TRBV7-2	.	.	CASSLARGYYTDTQYF	TGTGCCAGCAGCTTAGCGAGGGGCTATTACACAGATACGCAGTATTTT
TRBJ1-6	TRBV18	.	TRBD1	CASSPFSGTGDNSPLHF	TGTGCCAGCTCTCCTTTTTCCGGGACAGGGGATAATTCACCCCTCCACTTT
TRBJ2-3	TRBV10-3	.	TRBD2	CAISESERGSTDTQYF	TGTGCCATCAGTGAGTCTGAGCGGGGGAGCACAGATACGCAGTATTTT
TRBJ1-5	TRBV19	.	.	CASSIGVRQPQHF	TGTGCCAGTAGTATCGGGGTTCGACAGCCCCAGCATTTT
TRBJ2-3	TRBV7-2	.	TRBD2	CASSRGGGGTDTQYF	TGTGCCAGCAGTCGGGGCGGGGGGGGCACAGATACGCAGTATTTT
TRBJ1-5	TRBV6-1	.	.	CASSSLWGNQPQHF	TGTGCCAGCAGCTCCCTCTGGGGCAATCAGCCCCAGCATTTT
TRBJ2-7	TRBV27	.	.	CASSLQIESDEQYF	TGTGCCAGCAGTTTACAAATCGAGTCGGACGAGCAGTACTTC
TRBJ1-2	TRBV6-5	.	.	CASSDIRGYGYTF	TGTGCCAGCAGTGATATTCGGGGCTATGGCTACACCTTC
TRBJ2-3	TRBV5-1	.	.	CASSLLALDTQYF	TGCGCCAGCAGCTTACTAGCCCTAGATACGCAGTATTTT
TRBJ1-2	TRBV6-6	.	TRBD1	CASRPTGGQGGYTF	TGTGCCAGCAGACCTACAGGGGGCCAAGGGGGCTACACCTTC
TRBJ1-1	TRBV27	once	TRBD1	CASSPLTGHTEAFF	TGTGCCAGCAGTCCCCTGACAGGGCACACTGAAGCTTTCTTT
TRBJ1-4	TRBV2	once	.	CATRRGEGEKLFF	TGTGCCACCCGACGGGGGGAGGGGGAAAAACTGTTTTTT
TRBJ1-2	TRBV6-5	.	.	CASSYSRQAYYGYTF	TGTGCCAGCAGTTACTCCCGACAGGCCTACTATGGCTACACCTTC
TRBJ2-2	TRBV6-6	.	.	CASTNWGPNTGELFF	TGTGCCAGCACAAACTGGGGGCCGAACACCGGGGAGCTGTTTTTT
TRBJ1-5	TRBV7-2	.	.	CASRLGSEGSQPQHF	TGTGCCAGCAGGTTAGGATCCGAGGGAAGTCAGCCCCAGCATTTT
TRBJ2-2	TRBV5-1	once	.	CASSLGPQTGNTGELFF	TGCGCCAGCAGCTTGGGACCTCAGACAGGGAACACCGGGGAGCTGTTTTTT
TRBJ2-7	TRBV6-1	.	.	CASRLLNSYEQYF	TGTGCCAGCCGGCTCCTCAACTCCTACGAGCAGTACTTC
TRBJ2-5	TRBV5-4	once	.	CASSLYGGETQYF	TGTGCCAGCAGCTTGTACGGAGGAGAGACCCAGTACTTC
TRBJ1-5	TRBV4-1	.	TRBD1	CASSQDLARGFGQPQHF	TGCGCCAGCAGCCAAGATCTGGCCAGGGGGTTCGGTCAGCCCCAGCATTTT
TRBJ2-2	TRBV7-7	few	.	CASSSDWNTGELFF	TGTGCCAGCAGCTCGGACTGGAACACCGGGGAGCTGTTTTTT
TRBJ2-3	TRBV5-1	.	.	CASSSGRSPSTDTQYF	TGCGCCAGCAGCTCTGGTCGGTCGCCTAGCACAGATACGCAGTATTTT